This T cell receptor beta chain was sequenced during a study of beta chain features in type 1 diabetes. The wider study: Patients were similar to healthy donors in age and gender (as well as in cell yields). Examined across all samples were around 110 million sorted cells. General study findings and limits: In all four CD4+ subsets, TCRB CDR3 length was significantly, moderately reduced in type 1 diabetes.

Isolated RNA was reverse transcribed in full, so expressed TCRB transcripts were sequenced. TCRdb's table, derived via immunoSEQ multiplex PCR, lists solely in-frame clones and lacks some. This table holds roughly 150,000 clones, approximately 8% found once. Of note for this clone: Its target is unknown.

The TCR was taken from a man between 18 and 29 years old with type 1 diabetes. The sample taken for sequencing was central memory CD4+ T cells from blood.

The CDR3 region is CASSLDRKANEKLFF. The CDR3 region has the DNA TGCGCCAGCAGCTTGGACAGGAAAGCTAATGAAAAACTGTTTTTT. J is TRBJ1-4 and V is TRBV5-1; D possibly corresponds to TRBD1 (5 bases). There are 15 residues in the CDR3. Trimming removed 0 bases from V and 3 bases from J, with 9 bases in between. CDR1 is SGHRS and CDR2 is YFSETQ in the germline V gene.